A single sample gave rise to the 25 T cell receptor beta chains below, sequenced in a study of T cells in Graves' hyperthyroidism and ophthalmopathy. RNA transcripts provided the source from which TCR beta CDR3 regions were amplified. During a first-round RT-PCR of the TCR CDR3, the HTBI primer set was used. TCRdb analysed the multiplex PCR reads with MiXCR anew, one entry per CDR3 protein. Of roughly 350,000 distinct CDR3 sequences listed, approximately 15% are singletons. Material for sequencing was blood. These receptors all come from a woman between 40 and 50 years old with Graves' ophthalmopathy.

The table lists this clonotype with many counts. The CDR3: CATRGLLSEAFF. DNA of the CDR3: TGTGCCACTAGGGGGCTCCTGTCTGAAGCTTTCTTT. The V and J genes are TRBV6-1 and TRBJ1-1, with 7 bases lining up with TRBD1. V was clipped by 10 bases and J by 6 bases; unmatched bases: 8. CDR1 is MNHNS and CDR2 is SASEGT in the germline V gene. CDR3 length: 12 amino acids.

In this sample, this clonotype turned up a few times. The chain has TRBV5-6 and TRBJ1-4; 8 positions agree with TRBD1. This CDR3 spans 15 amino acids. Trimming cost V 4 bases and J 8 bases; bases outside gene matches: 10. The germline gives CDR1 SGHDT, CDR2 YYEEEE. CDR3 coding DNA: TGTGCCAGCAGCACGACAGGGGTGGGGATAGAAAAACTGTTTTTT. This sequence encodes CASSTTGVGIEKLFF.

The rearrangement uses TRBV3-1 and TRBJ2-1; possibly TRBD2 for D (5 bases). This CDR3 contains 16 residues. Looked up from germline, CDR1 is LGHDT and CDR2 is YNNKEL (reference sequence). Trimming shortened V by 4 bases and J by 1 base, and 14 bases separated the two germline ends. The CDR3 is CASSLRGLESYNEQFF. The CDR3 DNA reads as TGTGCCAGCAGCCTCCGAGGACTTGAATCCTACAATGAGCAGTTCTTC.

A word on this clonotype: Being one base from a much bigger clone, this may be a read error. The chain joins TRBV24-1 to TRBJ2-1; 9 positions match TRBD1. Gene TRBJ2-7 matches the end of the DNA better, so the J call may be wrong. The CDR3 runs to 15 residues. The germline gives CDR1 KGHDR, CDR2 SFDVKD. CDR3 bases: TGTGCCACCAGGGGTACAGGGGGCGCAAACAATGAGCAGTACTTC. It specifies CATRGTGGANNEQYF.

The genes are TRBV5-1 and TRBJ2-1; 12 bases line up with TRBD2. The CDR3 extends over 15 amino acids. J was trimmed by 7 bases and V by 4 bases; bases with no gene match: 6. From germline, CDR1 is SGHRS and CDR2 YFSETQ. The CDR3 DNA reads as TGCGCCAGCAGCCCCGGACTAGCGGGGCATAATGAGCAGTTCTTC. Protein product: CASSPGLAGHNEQFF.

This clonotype was observed many times. The chain uses TRBV6-1 and TRBJ2-3; tentative D call: TRBD1 (5 bases). V lost 9 bases and J lost 0, with 13 bases in between. In germline, CDR1 is MNHNS, CDR2 SASEGT. This CDR3 has 14 residues. For the CDR3, the DNA is TGTGCCAGTATCGACAGCCCCAGCACAGATACGCAGTATTTT. It is translated as CASIDSPSTDTQYF.

The chain joins TRBV2 to TRBJ1-2; maybe TRBD1 (5 bases). Looked up from germline, CDR1 is SNHLY and CDR2 is FYNNEI. This CDR3 comprises 13 residues. Trimming removed 3 bases from V and 4 bases from J, with 9 bases in between. Written as DNA, the CDR3 is TGTGCCAGCAGTGAGCAGCAGGGCTATGGCTACACCTTC. The encoded protein is CASSEQQGYGYTF.

In its sample, this clonotype was seen many times. J is TRBJ2-1 and V is TRBV14; 10 nucleotides align to TRBD1. Looked up from germline, CDR1 is SGHDN and CDR2 is FVKESK. The trim removed 4 bases at V and 2 bases at J, leaving 5 bases unmatched. This CDR3 spans 16 amino acids. The CDR3, as DNA: TGTGCCAGCAGCCCCGCGGGACAGGGGACCTACAATGAGCAGTTCTTC. This sequence encodes CASSPAGQGTYNEQFF.

At least ten counts were recorded for this clonotype. The V gene is TRBV6-1, the J gene TRBJ1-5, with 10 bases fitting TRBD1. CDR1 is MNHNS and CDR2 is SASEGT in the germline V gene. The V and J ends lost 5 bases and 3 bases, in that order; junction bases with no gene match: 7. The CDR3 consists of 16 residues. CDR3 coding DNA: TGTGCCAGCAGTTCTCGGGGACAGGGGTACAATCAGCCCCAGCATTTT. Encoded protein: CASSSRGQGYNQPQHF.

This clonotype was seen many times. The chain uses TRBV27 and TRBJ2-7; D is ambiguous. CDR1 is MNHEY and CDR2 is SMNVEV in the germline V gene (reference sequence). The V and J ends lost 4 bases and 0 bases respectively, with 7 bases between them. The CDR3 is 13 amino acids. As DNA, the CDR3 is TGTGCCAGCAGTTCCTTCCGCTCCTACGAGCAGTACTTC. Protein sequence: CASSSFRSYEQYF.

This chain connects TRBV20-1 to TRBJ2-3; no firm D call. Deletions cut 1 base from V and 0 bases from J, with 8 bases between. This CDR3 region has 14 residues. Germline V gives CDR1 DFQATT, CDR2 SNEGSKA (reference sequence). In DNA form, the CDR3 reads TGCAGTGCTAGAGTCACAGTCAGCACAGATACGCAGTATTTT. It encodes CSARVTVSTDTQYF.

This clonotype has at least ten counts. The chain joins TRBV20-1 to TRBJ2-5, with 9 bases identical to TRBD1. With V trimmed by 6 bases and J by 4 bases, 9 bases remained unmatched. Germline CDR1 reads DFQATT; CDR2 reads SNEGSKA (reference sequence). CDR3 size: 14 residues. Written as DNA, the CDR3 is TGCAGTGCGGAGAGCGGACAGGGGAGAGAGACCCAGTACTTC. It yields the protein CSAESGQGRETQYF.

There are many counts of this clonotype. The V call is TRBV2, the J call TRBJ2-7, with D possibly TRBD1 on 6 matching bases. This CDR3 is 12 amino acids long. The germline gives CDR1 SNHLY, CDR2 FYNNEI. Written as DNA, the CDR3 is TGTTCCTCCTACAGGGACTCCTACGAGCAGTACTTC. The encoded protein is CSSYRDSYEQYF.

A few counts support this clonotype. V is TRBV24-1 and J is TRBJ2-1; D unresolved. V dropped 5 bases and J dropped 8 bases, with 12 bases sitting between them. This CDR3 is built from 13 residues. Per the germline V gene, CDR1 is KGHDR and CDR2 is SFDVKD. The CDR3 DNA sequence: TGTGCCACCAGTGCTTTCAGTAGGGATGAGCAGTTCTTC. It codes for CATSAFSRDEQFF.

In this sample, this clonotype turned up a few times. The J gene is TRBJ1-6, the V gene TRBV4-1, with D hard to call. This CDR3 comprises 16 residues. Trimming shortened V by 0 bases and J by 9 bases, and 15 bases separated the two germline ends. Germline CDR1 is MGHRA and CDR2 is YSYEKL. CDR3 sequence (DNA): TGCGCCAGCAGCCAAGATGATGTCTCGGATATTTCACCCCTCCACTTT. Amino acid sequence: CASSQDDVSDISPLHF.

This clonotype was found a few times. The rearrangement uses TRBV18 and TRBJ1-4, with 7 bases identical to TRBD1. J gave up 4 bases and V 0 bases, and 2 bases lay outside the gene matches. Germline CDR1 and CDR2: KGHSH and LQKENI. The CDR3 spans 15 residues. This CDR3 reads CASSPPGTVNEKLFF. In nucleotides, the CDR3 is TGTGCCAGCTCACCACCCGGGACAGTTAATGAAAAACTGTTTTTT.

This clonotype was counted many times. The chain recombines TRBV28 with TRBJ2-7; TRBD2 is a possible D gene (6 bases). Trimming took off 5 bases at V and 2 bases at J, with 13 bases between the two ends. Per the germline V gene, CDR1 is MDHEN and CDR2 is SYDVKM. The CDR3 has 14 amino acids. The CDR3 here is CASSSWGLTYEQYF. The DNA for the CDR3 is TGTGCCAGCAGTAGTTGGGGACTCACCTACGAGCAGTACTTC.

This clonotype was detected ten times or more. The chain joins TRBV14 to TRBJ1-2; D possibly corresponds to TRBD1 (5 bases). V was shortened by 4 bases and J by 4 bases, with 19 bases between the two germline ends. CDR3 length equals 16 residues. Germline V CDR1 and CDR2: SGHDN, FVKESK. CDR3 sequence reads: CASSPPGPPFFYGYTF. CDR3 sequence (DNA): TGTGCCAGCAGCCCACCGGGACCGCCTTTTTTCTATGGCTACACCTTC.

Many counts were recorded for this clonotype. The chain employs TRBV11-2 and TRBJ2-7, with TRBD2 as a possible D gene (5 bases). Germline V CDR1 and CDR2: SGHAT, FQNNGV. V lost 5 bases, J lost 3 bases, and 17 bases lay in between. The CDR3 is made up of 15 amino acids. CDR3 bases: TGTGCCAGCAGCGTCAATCTCGGGAAAGGCTACGAGCAGTACTTC. It specifies CASSVNLGKGYEQYF. The entire variable domain, with the rest obtained from reference TRBV11-2 and TRBJ2-7, is as follows: EAGVAQSPRYKIIEKRQSVAFWCNPISGHATLYWYQQILGQGPKLLIQFQNNGVVDDSQLPKDRFSAERLKGVDSTLKIQPAKLEDSAVYLCASSVNLGKGYEQYFGPGTRLTVT.

This clonotype was counted many times. The chain joins TRBV3-1 to TRBJ1-1, with a tentative D call TRBD1 (6 bases). The length of the CDR3 is 15 residues. Germline CDR1 reads LGHDT; CDR2 reads YNNKEL (reference sequence). The V end was cut by 4 bases, the J end by 11 bases, with 23 bases between. The CDR3 protein is CASSRDLTGSKDAFF. In DNA form, the CDR3 reads TGTGCCAGCAGCCGCGACCTGACAGGTTCAAAGGATGCTTTCTTT.

This clonotype showed up many times. The chain links TRBV11-2 to TRBJ2-5; 8 bases map to TRBD2. The CDR3 length is 15 residues. V shed 1 base, J shed 1 base, and the junction held 2 bases outside the gene matches. Germline loops: CDR1 SGHAT, CDR2 FQNNGV. The CDR3 DNA reads as TGTGCCAGCAGCTTAGTCGGGGGGGTCCAAGAGACCCAGTACTTC. Translated, it gives CASSLVGGVQETQYF.

This clonotype was seen many times. V gene TRBV6-1 combines with J gene TRBJ1-5, with D unresolved. V was shortened by 1 base and J by 7 bases, with 11 bases between the two germline ends. The CDR3 contains 14 residues. Germline V lookup: CDR1 MNHNS, CDR2 SASEGT. CDR3 DNA sequence: TGTGCCAGCAGTGAAGATTTAGATTTCCAGCCCCAGCATTTT. The encoded protein is CASSEDLDFQPQHF.

This clonotype has a handful of counts. The rearrangement joins TRBV2 to TRBJ1-1; D is perhaps TRBD1 (5 bases). V was clipped by 7 bases and J by 3 bases, with 15 bases between them. The CDR3 totals 14 residues. Looked up from germline, CDR1 is SNHLY and CDR2 is FYNNEI. The CDR3 DNA follows: TGTGCCAGCATCTCGACAGCAGCTCACACTGAAGCTTTCTTT. Residues: CASISTAAHTEAFF.

This clonotype came up many times. The CDR3 here is CAISGQGGNYGYTF. For the CDR3, the DNA is TGTGCCATCAGTGGCCAGGGGGGAAACTATGGCTACACCTTC. The chain recombines TRBV10-3 with TRBJ1-2; 7 bases match TRBD1. The CDR3 spans 14 residues. Germline V lookup: CDR1 ENHRY, CDR2 SYGVKD. V shed 4 bases and J 2 bases; nucleotides not matched to a gene: 4.

This clonotype came up a few times. The chain employs TRBV28 and TRBJ2-3; D remains unclear. Deletions cut 5 bases from V and 3 bases from J, with 12 bases between. This CDR3 has 14 residues. Germline-derived CDR1 and CDR2 are MDHEN and SYDVKM. Here the CDR3 DNA reads TGTGCCAGCAGTCTTACCCCGACTACAGATACGCAGTATTTT. Its protein is CASSLTPTTDTQYF.